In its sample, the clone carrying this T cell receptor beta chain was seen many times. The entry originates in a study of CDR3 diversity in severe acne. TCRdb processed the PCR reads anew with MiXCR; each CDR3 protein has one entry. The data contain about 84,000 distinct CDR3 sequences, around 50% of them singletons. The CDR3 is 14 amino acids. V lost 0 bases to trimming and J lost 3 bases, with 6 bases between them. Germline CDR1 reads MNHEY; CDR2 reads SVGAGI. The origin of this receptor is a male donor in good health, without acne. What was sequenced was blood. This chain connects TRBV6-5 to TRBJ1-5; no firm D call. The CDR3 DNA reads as TGTGCCAGCAGTTACTCGATTAACAATCAGCCCCAGCATTTT. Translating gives CASSYSINNQPQHF.